This T cell receptor beta chain was recovered during a study of blood T cell repertoires in COVID-19. Study details: Sources were T cells, B-cell-depleted T cells, or PBMCs; the material itself was cDNA or gDNA.

This study enrolled people aged about 18 to 95 from about two dozen US geographic areas. Assignment of participants to cohorts was predicated upon participant-reported clinical history. V lost 3 bases, J lost 2 bases, and 10 bases stayed unmatched. This CDR3 has 15 amino acids. Germline loops: CDR1 GTSNPN, CDR2 SVGIG (reference sequence). As handled by the study authors: Reference gene primer amplification yielded estimated nucleated cell counts. Repertoires were generated with immunoSEQ multiplex PCR, while TCRdb's copy carries only in-frame clones and drops some. The DNA was the basis for D and trimming; V, J and clone size are from that table. The repertoire includes 200,000 to 250,000 clones, around 81% of them detected once, and 6.5% to 9% sits in the top ten.

The source of this sequence is a middle-aged woman with acute COVID-19. Sequences were obtained from PBMCs or T cells enriched from blood (not recorded which). This chain joins TRBV30 and TRBJ2-7; 7 bases fit TRBD1. DNA of the CDR3: TGTGCCTGGAGCAAAGGGACAGTCGATACCTACGAGCAGTACTTC. Translating it yields CAWSKGTVDTYEQYF.